This TCR beta chain stems from a study of vaccination and CD4 T cells after COVID-19. Looking at the study overall: By nasal swab PCR, the convalescent patients were SARS-CoV-2 positive, with several mild cases and one severe. Median time from COVID diagnosis to post-COVID sampling was approximately 3.5 months (35 to 161). Post-vaccination specimens were collected at a median of roughly 65 days following dose two (range 14 to 241). Treatment of control cultures consisted of a CEFX pool, an HIV-1 Nef pool, or no peptide.

In its sample, this clonotype was seen a few times. The target antigen is unknown. Oncomine TCR Beta short-read sequencing was applied to DNA from cultured CD4+ T cells. From the PCR reads, TCRdb called clonotypes with MiXCR, one entry per CDR3 protein. The sample has fewer than 20,000 distinct CDR3 sequences, roughly 50% seen once. As to treatment: approximately 9-day PBMC culture with coronavirus spike peptide pools or control peptides (ViraFEST assay). The CDR3 loop spans 16 amino acids. V shed 4 bases and J shed 3 bases, with 18 bases lying between them. Germline assignment: CDR1 MNHEY and CDR2 SMNVEV (reference sequence).

Sequencing was done on a sample of CD4+ T cells from blood, cultured in vitro. The chain links TRBV27 to TRBJ1-2, with TRBD1 as a possible D gene (6 bases). This receptor was taken from a human donor who had recovered from COVID-19. The CDR3 sequence: CASSSRMRAGDYGYTF. Here the CDR3 DNA reads TGTGCCAGCAGTTCGAGAATGAGGGCAGGGGACTATGGCTACACCTTC.